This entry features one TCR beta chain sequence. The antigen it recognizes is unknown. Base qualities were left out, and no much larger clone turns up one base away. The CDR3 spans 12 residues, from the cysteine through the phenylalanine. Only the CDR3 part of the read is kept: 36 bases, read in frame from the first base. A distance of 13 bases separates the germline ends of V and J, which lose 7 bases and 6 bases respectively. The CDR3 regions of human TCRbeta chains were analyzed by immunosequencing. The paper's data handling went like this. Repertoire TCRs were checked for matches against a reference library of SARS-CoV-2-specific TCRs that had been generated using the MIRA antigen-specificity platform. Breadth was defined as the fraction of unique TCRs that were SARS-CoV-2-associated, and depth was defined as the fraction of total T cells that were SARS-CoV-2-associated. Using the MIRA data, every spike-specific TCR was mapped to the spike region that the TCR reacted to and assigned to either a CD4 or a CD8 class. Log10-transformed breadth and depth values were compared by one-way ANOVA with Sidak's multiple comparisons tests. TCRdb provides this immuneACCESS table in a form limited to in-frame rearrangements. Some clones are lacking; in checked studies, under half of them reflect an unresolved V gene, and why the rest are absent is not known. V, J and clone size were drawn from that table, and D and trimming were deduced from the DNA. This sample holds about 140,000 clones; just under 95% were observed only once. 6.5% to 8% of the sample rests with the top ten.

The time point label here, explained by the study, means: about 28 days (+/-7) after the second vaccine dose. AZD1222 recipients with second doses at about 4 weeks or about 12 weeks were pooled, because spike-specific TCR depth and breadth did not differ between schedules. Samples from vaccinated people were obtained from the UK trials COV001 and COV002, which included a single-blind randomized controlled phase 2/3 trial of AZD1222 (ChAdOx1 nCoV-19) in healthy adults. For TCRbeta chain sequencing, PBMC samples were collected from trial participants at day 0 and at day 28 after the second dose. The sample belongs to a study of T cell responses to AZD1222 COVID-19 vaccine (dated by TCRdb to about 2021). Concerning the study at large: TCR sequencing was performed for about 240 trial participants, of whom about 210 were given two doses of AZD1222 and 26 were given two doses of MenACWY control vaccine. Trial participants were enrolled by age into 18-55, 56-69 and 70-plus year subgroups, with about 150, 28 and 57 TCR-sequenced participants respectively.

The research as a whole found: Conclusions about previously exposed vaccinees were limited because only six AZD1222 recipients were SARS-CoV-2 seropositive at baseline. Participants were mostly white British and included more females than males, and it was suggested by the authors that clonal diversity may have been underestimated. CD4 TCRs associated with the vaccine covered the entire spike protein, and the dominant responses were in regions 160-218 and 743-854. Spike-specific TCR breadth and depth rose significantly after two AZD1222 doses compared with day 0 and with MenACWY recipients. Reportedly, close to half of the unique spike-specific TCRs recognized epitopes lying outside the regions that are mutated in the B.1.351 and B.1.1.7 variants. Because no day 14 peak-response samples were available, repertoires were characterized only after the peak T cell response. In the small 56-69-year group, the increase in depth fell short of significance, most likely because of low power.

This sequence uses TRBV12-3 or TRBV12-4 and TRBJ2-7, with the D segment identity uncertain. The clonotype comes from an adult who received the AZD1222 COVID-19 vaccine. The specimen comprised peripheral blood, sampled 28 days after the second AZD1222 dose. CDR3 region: CASTTGVGEQYF. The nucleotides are TGTGCCAGCACCACCGGCGTTGGCGAGCAGTACTTC.